This T cell receptor beta chain appears in the sequencing data of a study of T-cell memory formation after mild COVID-19. General study points: Mostly located in CM and EM were contracting CD4+ clones, with contracting CD8+ clones located in EMRA. Balance between CD4 and CD8 was seen in clones contracting day 15 to 85, and a CD4+ lean was seen in later expanders.

Notes on this clonotype: The antigen remains unidentified.

TCRdb fed the 5' RACE reads into MiXCR, producing one record per CDR3 protein. Among over 150,000 distinct CDR3 sequences, about 21% were seen once, and the ten largest hold roughly 23%. Between the trimmed V and J ends, which lost 2 bases and 3 bases, there was a span of 10 bases. The length of the CDR3 is 14 residues. Looked up from germline, CDR1 is SEHNR and CDR2 is FQNEAQ (reference sequence). Input material: PBMCs or a T cell subset sorted from them (not recorded which). The rearrangement uses TRBV7-9 and TRBJ1-1; no firm D call. This TCR came from an adult woman who had mild COVID-19 (a few samples of this study predate the infection). Cell type and time point are not known. Here the CDR3 DNA reads TGTGCCAGCAGCTTATCCGGGTGGGACACTGAAGCTTTCTTT. Residues: CASSLSGWDTEAFF.